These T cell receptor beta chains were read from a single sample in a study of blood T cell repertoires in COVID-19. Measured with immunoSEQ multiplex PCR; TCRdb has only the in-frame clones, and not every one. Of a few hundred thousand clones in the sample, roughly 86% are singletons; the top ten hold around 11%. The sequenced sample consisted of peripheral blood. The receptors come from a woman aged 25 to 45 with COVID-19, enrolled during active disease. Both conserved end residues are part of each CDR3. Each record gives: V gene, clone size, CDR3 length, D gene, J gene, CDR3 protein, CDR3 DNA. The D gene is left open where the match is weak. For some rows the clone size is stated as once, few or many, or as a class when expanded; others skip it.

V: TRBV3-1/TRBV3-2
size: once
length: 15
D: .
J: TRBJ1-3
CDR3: CASRRTGSSGNTIYF
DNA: TGTGCCAGCAGGCGCACAGGTTCCTCTGGAAACACCATATATTTT

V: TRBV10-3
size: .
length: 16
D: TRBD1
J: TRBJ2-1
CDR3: CAISGVPGQAYNEQFF
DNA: TGTGCCATCAGTGGTGTACCGGGACAGGCTTACAATGAGCAGTTCTTC

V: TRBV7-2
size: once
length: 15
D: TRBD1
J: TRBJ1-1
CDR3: CASSSRTGSNAEAFF
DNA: TGTGCCAGCAGCTCCCGGACAGGGAGTAACGCTGAAGCTTTCTTT

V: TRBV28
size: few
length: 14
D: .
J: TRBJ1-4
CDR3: CASSDDRINEKLFF
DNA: TGTGCCAGCAGTGACGACAGGATTAATGAAAAACTGTTTTTT

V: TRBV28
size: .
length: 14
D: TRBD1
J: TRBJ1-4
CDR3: CASSSGQSNEKLFF
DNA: TGTGCCAGCAGTTCGGGACAGAGTAATGAAAAACTGTTTTTT

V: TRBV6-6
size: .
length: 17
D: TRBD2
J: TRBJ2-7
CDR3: CASSLLAGSYSSYEQYF
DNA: TGTGCCAGCAGTCTTTTAGCGGGAAGCTACTCTTCCTACGAGCAGTACTTC

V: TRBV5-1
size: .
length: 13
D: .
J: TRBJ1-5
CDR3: CASSLNRDQPQHF
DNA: TGCGCCAGCAGCTTGAACAGGGATCAGCCCCAGCATTTT

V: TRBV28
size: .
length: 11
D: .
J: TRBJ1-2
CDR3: CAVGEDYGYTF
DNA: TGTGCGGTGGGGGAGGACTATGGCTACACCTTC

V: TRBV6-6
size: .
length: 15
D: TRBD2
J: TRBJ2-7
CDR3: CASSQTSGSSYEQYF
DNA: TGTGCCAGCAGCCAGACTAGCGGAAGCTCCTACGAGCAGTACTTC

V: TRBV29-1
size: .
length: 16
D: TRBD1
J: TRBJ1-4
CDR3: CSPGQGARGTNEKLFF
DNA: TGCAGCCCGGGACAGGGGGCCAGAGGGACTAATGAAAAACTGTTTTTT

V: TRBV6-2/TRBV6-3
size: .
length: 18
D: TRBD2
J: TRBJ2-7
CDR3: CASSPGLAGVWSSYEQYF
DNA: TGTGCCAGCAGTCCGGGACTAGCGGGAGTATGGAGTTCCTACGAGCAGTACTTC

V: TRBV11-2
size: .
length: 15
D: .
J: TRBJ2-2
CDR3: CASSSPTRFTGELFF
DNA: TGTGCCAGCAGCTCGCCAACTAGGTTCACCGGGGAGCTGTTTTTT

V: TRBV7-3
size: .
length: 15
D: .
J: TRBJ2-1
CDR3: CASSTLASGYNEQFF
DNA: TGTGCCAGCAGCACCTTAGCGTCCGGCTACAATGAGCAGTTCTTC

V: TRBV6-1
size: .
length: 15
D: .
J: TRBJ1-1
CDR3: CASSEDRWESTEAFF
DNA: TGTGCCAGCAGTGAAGATCGTTGGGAGTCCACTGAAGCTTTCTTT

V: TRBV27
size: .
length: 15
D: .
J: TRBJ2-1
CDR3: CASSRTGTAYNEQFF
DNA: TGTGCCAGCAGTAGAACCGGGACTGCCTACAATGAGCAGTTCTTC

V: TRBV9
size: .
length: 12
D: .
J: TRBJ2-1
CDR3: CASSVDRNEQFF
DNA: TGTGCCAGCAGCGTAGACAGAAATGAGCAGTTCTTC

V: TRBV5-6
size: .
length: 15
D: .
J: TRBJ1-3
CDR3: CASSLGRERGNTIYF
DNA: TGTGCCAGCAGCTTGGGTAGGGAGAGAGGAAACACCATATATTTT

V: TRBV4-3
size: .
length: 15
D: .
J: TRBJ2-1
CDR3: CASSQDSGVYNEQFF
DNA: TGCGCCAGCAGCCAAGACTCGGGAGTCTACAATGAGCAGTTCTTC

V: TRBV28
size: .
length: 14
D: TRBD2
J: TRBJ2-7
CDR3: CASRTSGSVVEQYF
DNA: TGTGCCAGCAGGACTAGCGGGTCCGTAGTCGAGCAGTACTTC

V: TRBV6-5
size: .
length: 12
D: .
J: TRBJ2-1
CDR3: CASRDNYNEQFF
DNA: TGTGCCAGCAGAGACAACTACAATGAGCAGTTCTTC

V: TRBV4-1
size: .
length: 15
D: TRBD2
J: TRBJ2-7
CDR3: CASSQDSGNSYEQYF
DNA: TGCGCCAGCAGCCAGGATAGCGGGAACTCCTACGAGCAGTACTTC

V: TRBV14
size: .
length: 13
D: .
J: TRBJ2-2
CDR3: CASRPRGTGELFF
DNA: TGTGCCAGCAGACCCCGGGGAACCGGGGAGCTGTTTTTT

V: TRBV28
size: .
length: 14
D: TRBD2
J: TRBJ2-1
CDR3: CASAPSGPYNEQFF
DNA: TGTGCCAGCGCTCCTAGCGGACCATACAATGAGCAGTTCTTC

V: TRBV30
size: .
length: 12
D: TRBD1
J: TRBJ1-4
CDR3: CAYDRVREKLFF
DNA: TGTGCCTACGACAGGGTCCGCGAAAAACTGTTTTTT

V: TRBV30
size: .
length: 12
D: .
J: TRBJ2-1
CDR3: CAWSPRGYEQFF
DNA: TGTGCCTGGAGCCCTCGGGGGTACGAGCAGTTCTTC

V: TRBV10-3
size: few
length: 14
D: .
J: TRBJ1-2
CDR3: CAISESPQGYGYTF
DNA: TGTGCCATCAGTGAGTCTCCCCAGGGCTATGGCTACACCTTC

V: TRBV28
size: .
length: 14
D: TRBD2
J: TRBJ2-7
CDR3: CASSGTSGSYEQYF
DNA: TGTGCCAGCAGCGGGACTAGCGGGAGTTACGAGCAGTACTTC

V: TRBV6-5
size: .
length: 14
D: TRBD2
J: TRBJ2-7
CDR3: CASSPTSPSYEQYF
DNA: TGTGCCAGCAGCCCGACTAGCCCTTCCTACGAGCAGTACTTC

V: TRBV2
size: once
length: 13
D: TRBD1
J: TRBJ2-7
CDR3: CASSEGTGYEQYF
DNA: TGTGCCAGCAGCGAAGGGACAGGCTACGAGCAGTACTTC

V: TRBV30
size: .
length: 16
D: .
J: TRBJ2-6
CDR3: CAWSVPTASGANVLTF
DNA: TGTGCCTGGAGTGTTCCGACAGCCTCTGGGGCCAACGTCCTGACTTTC

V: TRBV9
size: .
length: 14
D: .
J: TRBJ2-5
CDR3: CASSPTGGQETQYF
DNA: TGTGCCAGCAGCCCTACCGGGGGACAAGAGACCCAGTACTTC

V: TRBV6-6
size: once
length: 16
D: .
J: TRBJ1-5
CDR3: CASTPPGARVNQPQHF
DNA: TGTGCCAGCACCCCCCCAGGTGCCAGGGTCAATCAGCCCCAGCATTTT

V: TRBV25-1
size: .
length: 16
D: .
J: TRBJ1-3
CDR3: CASSEPGLHSGNTIYF
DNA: TGTGCCAGCAGTGAACCCGGACTGCACTCTGGAAACACCATATATTTT

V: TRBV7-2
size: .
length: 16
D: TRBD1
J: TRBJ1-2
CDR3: CASSLDTQGANYGYTF
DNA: TGTGCCAGCAGCTTAGATACACAGGGGGCTAACTATGGCTACACCTTC

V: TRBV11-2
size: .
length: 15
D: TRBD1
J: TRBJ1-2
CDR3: CASSSSTGPSSGYTF
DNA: TGTGCCAGCAGCTCCTCGACAGGGCCTTCAAGTGGCTACACCTTC

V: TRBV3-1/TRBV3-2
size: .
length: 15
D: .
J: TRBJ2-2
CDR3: CASSRLALSTGELFF
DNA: TGTGCCAGCAGCCGCCTAGCGTTATCCACCGGGGAGCTGTTTTTT

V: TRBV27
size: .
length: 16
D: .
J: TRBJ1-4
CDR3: CASSLYRGGLNEKLFF
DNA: TGTGCCAGCAGTTTATATCGGGGGGGATTGAATGAAAAACTGTTTTTT

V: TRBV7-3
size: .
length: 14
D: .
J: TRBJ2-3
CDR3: CASSLGLSTDTQYF
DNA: TGTGCCAGCAGCTTAGGGCTTAGCACAGATACGCAGTATTTT

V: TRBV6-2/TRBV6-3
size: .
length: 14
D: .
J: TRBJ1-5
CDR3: CASSSGYSNQPQHF
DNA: TGTGCCAGCAGTTCAGGGTATAGCAATCAGCCCCAGCATTTT

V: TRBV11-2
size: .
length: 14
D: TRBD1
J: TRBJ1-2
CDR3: CASSLAIDRGVYTF
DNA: TGTGCCAGCAGCTTAGCCATCGACAGGGGCGTCTACACCTTC

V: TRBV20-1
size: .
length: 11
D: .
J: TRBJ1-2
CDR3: CSARWARHYTF
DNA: TGCAGTGCTAGATGGGCCAGGCACTACACCTTC

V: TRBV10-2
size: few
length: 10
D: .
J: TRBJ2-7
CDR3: CASSDQEQYF
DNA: TGCGCCAGCAGTGATCAGGAGCAGTACTTC

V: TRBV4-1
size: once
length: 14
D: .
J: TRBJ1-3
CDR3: CASSQDPGGNTIYF
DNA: TGCGCCAGCAGCCAAGATCCGGGTGGAAACACCATATATTTT

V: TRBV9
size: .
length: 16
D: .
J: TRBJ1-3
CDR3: CASSVNRDVPGNTIYF
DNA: TGTGCCAGCAGCGTTAACAGGGACGTCCCTGGAAACACCATATATTTT

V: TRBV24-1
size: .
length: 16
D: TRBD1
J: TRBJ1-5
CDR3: CATSDHGQGPNQPQHF
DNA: TGTGCCACCAGTGACCACGGACAGGGCCCCAATCAGCCCCAGCATTTT

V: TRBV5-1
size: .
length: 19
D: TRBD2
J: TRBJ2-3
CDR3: CASSVLPGLAGVRTDTQYF
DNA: TGCGCCAGCAGCGTACTTCCGGGACTAGCGGGAGTAAGGACAGATACGCAGTATTTT

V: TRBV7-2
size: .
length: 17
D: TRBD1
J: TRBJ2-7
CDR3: CASSFSGTGPSRGEQYF
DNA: TGTGCCAGCAGCTTTTCGGGGACAGGGCCTTCGAGGGGCGAGCAGTACTTC

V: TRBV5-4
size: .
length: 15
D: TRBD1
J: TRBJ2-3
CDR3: CASSLKTGGKDTQYF
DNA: TGTGCCAGCAGCTTGAAAACAGGGGGTAAAGATACGCAGTATTTT

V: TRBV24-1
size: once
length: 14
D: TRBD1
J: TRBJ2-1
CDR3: CATSDFLQGPEQFF
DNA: TGTGCCACCAGTGATTTCTTACAGGGGCCTGAGCAGTTCTTC

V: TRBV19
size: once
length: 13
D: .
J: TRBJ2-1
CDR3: CASSIGMTGEQFF
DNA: TGTGCCAGTAGTATAGGCATGACTGGGGAGCAGTTCTTC

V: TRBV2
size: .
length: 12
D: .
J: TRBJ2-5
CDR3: CASSASRETQYF
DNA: TGTGCCAGCAGTGCGTCCAGGGAGACCCAGTACTTC

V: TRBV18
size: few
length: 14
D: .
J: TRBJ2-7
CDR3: CASSQIGPRDEQYF
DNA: TGTGCCAGCTCACAAATAGGACCCAGGGACGAGCAGTACTTC

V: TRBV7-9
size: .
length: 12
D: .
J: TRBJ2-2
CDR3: CASSRVTGELFF
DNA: TGTGCCAGCTCGAGGGTAACCGGGGAGCTGTTTTTT